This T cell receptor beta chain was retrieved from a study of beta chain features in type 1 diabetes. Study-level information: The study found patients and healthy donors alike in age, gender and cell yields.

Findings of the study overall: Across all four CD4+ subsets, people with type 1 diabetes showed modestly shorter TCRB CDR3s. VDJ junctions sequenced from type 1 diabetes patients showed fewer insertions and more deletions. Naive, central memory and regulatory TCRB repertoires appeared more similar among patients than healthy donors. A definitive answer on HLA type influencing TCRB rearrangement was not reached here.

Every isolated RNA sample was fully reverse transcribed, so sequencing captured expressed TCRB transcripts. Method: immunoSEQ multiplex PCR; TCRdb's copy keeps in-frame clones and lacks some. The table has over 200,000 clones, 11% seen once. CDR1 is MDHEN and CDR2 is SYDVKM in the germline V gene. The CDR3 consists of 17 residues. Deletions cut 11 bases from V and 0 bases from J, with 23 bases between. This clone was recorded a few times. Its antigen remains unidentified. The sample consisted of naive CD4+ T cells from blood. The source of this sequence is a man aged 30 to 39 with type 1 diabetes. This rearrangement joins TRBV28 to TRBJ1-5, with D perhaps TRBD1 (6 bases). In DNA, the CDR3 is TGTGCCGGATTCCAGGGGCGGAGCATTTATAGCAATCAGCCCCAGCATTTT. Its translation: CAGFQGRSIYSNQPQHF. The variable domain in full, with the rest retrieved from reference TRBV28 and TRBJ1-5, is DVKVTQSSRYLVKRTGEKVFLECVQDMDHENMFWYRQDPGLGLRLIYFSYDVKMKEKGDIPEGYSVSREKKERFSLILESASTNQTSMYLCAGFQGRSIYSNQPQHFGDGTRLSIL.